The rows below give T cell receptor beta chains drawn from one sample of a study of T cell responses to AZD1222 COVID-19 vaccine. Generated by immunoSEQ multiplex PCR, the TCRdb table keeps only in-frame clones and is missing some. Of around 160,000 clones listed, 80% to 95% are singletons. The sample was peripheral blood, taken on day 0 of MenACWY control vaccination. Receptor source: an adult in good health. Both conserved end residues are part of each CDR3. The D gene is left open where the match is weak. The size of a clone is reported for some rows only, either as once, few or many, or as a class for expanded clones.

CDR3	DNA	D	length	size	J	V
CASSERNTEAFF	TGTGCCAGCAGTGAACGGAACACTGAAGCTTTCTTT	.	12	.	TRBJ1-1	TRBV6-1
CASSPRTSTARATQYF	TGTGCCAGCAGCCCCCGGACTAGCACTGCCAGGGCGACCCAGTACTTC	TRBD2	16	.	TRBJ2-5	TRBV7-2
CASSYSGGEQYF	TGTGCCAGCAGTTACTCCGGGGGCGAGCAGTACTTC	.	12	few	TRBJ2-7	TRBV6-5
CASSQDGGVNTEAFF	TGTGCCAGCAGCCAAGATGGCGGGGTGAACACTGAAGCTTTCTTT	.	15	.	TRBJ1-1	TRBV4-2
CASSSTRFRTRGYNEQFF	TGCGCCAGCAGCTCAACCCGGTTCCGGACTAGGGGTTACAATGAGCAGTTCTTC	TRBD2	18	.	TRBJ2-1	TRBV5-1
CASSPNRVARETQYF	TGTGCCAGCAGCCCGAATCGGGTAGCACGGGAGACCCAGTACTTC	.	15	.	TRBJ2-5	TRBV7-6
CASNQGGRNNQPQHF	TGTGCCAGCAACCAAGGGGGGAGGAACAATCAGCCCCAGCATTTT	.	15	few	TRBJ1-5	TRBV2
CASSQVGGKVRVFF	TGTGCCAGCAGCCAAGTAGGGGGGAAAGTTAGAGTTTTCTTT	.	14	.	TRBJ1-1	TRBV4-2
CASNLDGRENTEAFF	TGTGCCAGCAACCTAGATGGACGGGAGAACACTGAAGCTTTCTTT	.	15	.	TRBJ1-1	TRBV6-6
CASSPEDGQPQHF	TGTGCCAGCTCACCAGAGGACGGCCAGCCCCAGCATTTT	.	13	.	TRBJ1-5	TRBV18
CASSLGDTQYF	TGTGCCAGCAGTTTAGGGGATACGCAGTATTTT	.	11	.	TRBJ2-3	TRBV12-3/TRBV12-4
CASTRQETNYGYTF	TGTGCCAGCACCCGCCAGGAGACTAACTATGGCTACACCTTC	.	14	.	TRBJ1-2	TRBV2
CASCRPPAAGQETQYF	TGTGCCAGCTGCCGCCCCCCAGCGGCGGGCCAAGAGACCCAGTACTTC	.	16	.	TRBJ2-5	TRBV25-1
CASSPGQPNEKLFF	TGTGCCAGCTCACCGGGACAGCCTAATGAAAAACTGTTTTTT	TRBD1	14	.	TRBJ1-4	TRBV18
CASSPTLTGTQYF	TGTGCCAGCAGCCCTACACTTACCGGTACGCAGTATTTT	.	13	.	TRBJ2-3	TRBV7-6
CSVRYRQGPNTEAFF	TGCAGCGTGAGATACCGACAGGGACCGAACACTGAAGCTTTCTTT	TRBD1	15	.	TRBJ1-1	TRBV29-1
CAWSVLDTLNQPQHF	TGTGCCTGGAGTGTACTCGACACGCTCAATCAGCCCCAGCATTTT	.	15	.	TRBJ1-5	TRBV30
CASSPETLNTGELFF	TGTGCCAGCTCCCCGGAGACACTGAACACCGGGGAGCTGTTTTTT	.	15	once	TRBJ2-2	TRBV6-5
CASSLGPRIPNQPQHF	TGCGCCAGCAGCTTGGGTCCCCGGATCCCCAATCAGCCCCAGCATTTT	.	16	.	TRBJ1-5	TRBV5-1
CASSYGPEAFF	TGTGCCAGCAGTTACGGGCCTGAAGCTTTCTTT	.	11	once	TRBJ1-1	TRBV6-2/TRBV6-3
CASSPRASSYNEQFF	TGTGCCAGCAGTCCTCGGGCAAGCTCCTACAATGAGCAGTTCTTC	.	15	.	TRBJ2-1	TRBV6-4
CASSPRLGDTQYF	TGTGCCAGCTCACCACGTCTAGGGGATACGCAGTATTTT	.	13	.	TRBJ2-3	TRBV18
CASSLVPAGGADEQFF	TGTGCCAGCAGCTTAGTTCCAGCGGGGGGGGCCGATGAGCAGTTCTTC	TRBD2	16	.	TRBJ2-1	TRBV7-6
CASSLHDTGELFF	TGTGCCAGCAGCTTACATGACACCGGGGAGCTGTTTTTT	.	13	.	TRBJ2-2	TRBV7-2
CATSRDKGLNQPQHF	TGTGCCACCAGCAGAGATAAGGGGCTCAATCAGCCCCAGCATTTT	.	15	.	TRBJ1-5	TRBV15
CAISGDLNQPQHF	TGTGCCATCAGTGGGGACCTCAATCAGCCCCAGCATTTT	.	13	.	TRBJ1-5	TRBV10-3
CASSPQYNSPLHF	TGTGCCAGCTCACCACAATATAATTCACCCCTCCACTTT	.	13	.	TRBJ1-6	TRBV18
CASSSRKGTEAFF	TGTGCCAGCAGCTCCCGTAAGGGAACTGAAGCTTTCTTT	.	13	few	TRBJ1-1	TRBV7-6
CASSLMDRGYSNQPQHF	TGTGCCAGCAGCTTGATGGACAGGGGCTATAGCAATCAGCCCCAGCATTTT	TRBD1	17	.	TRBJ1-5	TRBV7-2
CAIRTGRDSPLHF	TGTGCCATCAGGACAGGGAGGGATTCACCCCTCCACTTT	TRBD1	13	.	TRBJ1-6	TRBV6-1
CASSQPGTSGTEAFF	TGTGCCAGCTCACAACCCGGGACATCGGGCACTGAAGCTTTCTTT	.	15	.	TRBJ1-1	TRBV18
CASSLKQGRDGELFF	TGTGCCAGCTCACTGAAACAGGGGAGAGACGGGGAGCTGTTTTTT	TRBD1	15	once	TRBJ2-2	TRBV18
CASSVGREVQGYEQYF	TGTGCCAGCAGCGTAGGGCGGGAGGTCCAGGGCTACGAGCAGTACTTC	TRBD2	16	.	TRBJ2-7	TRBV9
CASSATTGRETQYF	TGCGCCAGCAGCGCTACGACAGGGAGGGAGACCCAGTACTTC	.	14	.	TRBJ2-5	TRBV5-1
CSVDPIINTEAFF	TGCAGCGTTGACCCAATCATTAACACTGAAGCTTTCTTT	.	13	once	TRBJ1-1	TRBV29-1
CASSREGLSSYEQYF	TGTGCCAGCAGTCGGGAGGGACTTTCCTCCTACGAGCAGTACTTC	TRBD2	15	.	TRBJ2-7	TRBV2
CASSPTGPSNTEAFF	TGTGCCAGCAGCCCTACGGGCCCCTCGAACACTGAAGCTTTCTTT	.	15	once	TRBJ1-1	TRBV7-3
CASSLGSGPTEAFF	TGTGCCAGCAGCTTAGGTTCAGGCCCCACTGAAGCTTTCTTT	.	14	.	TRBJ1-1	TRBV7-2
CASRPGGDYEQYF	TGTGCCAGCAGACCCGGGGGGGACTACGAGCAGTACTTC	TRBD2	13	.	TRBJ2-7	TRBV27
CASSFSGSRTSYNEQFF	TGTGCCAGCAGCTTTAGCGGGAGTCGAACCTCCTACAATGAGCAGTTCTTC	TRBD2	17	.	TRBJ2-1	TRBV7-3
CASSDGQGVLGSGNTIYF	TGTGCCAGCAGCGATGGACAGGGTGTGTTAGGGTCTGGAAACACCATATATTTT	TRBD1	18	.	TRBJ1-3	TRBV9
CASSQERGGGQENTEAFF	TGTGCCAGCAGCCAAGAACGGGGAGGGGGTCAAGAAAACACTGAAGCTTTCTTT	.	18	few	TRBJ1-1	TRBV3-1/TRBV3-2
CASSITAGGHGYTF	TGTGCCAGTAGTATAACGGCAGGGGGCCATGGCTACACCTTC	TRBD1	14	.	TRBJ1-2	TRBV19
CARSLGGGPNYGYTF	TGTGCCAGAAGCTTGGGCGGGGGCCCGAACTATGGCTACACCTTC	.	15	.	TRBJ1-2	TRBV5-3
CASSEFWTGATEGYTF	TGTGCCAGCAGTGAATTCTGGACAGGGGCTACAGAGGGCTACACCTTC	TRBD1	16	.	TRBJ1-2	TRBV6-1
CAGRSWGAKNIQYF	TGTGCCGGCCGGTCATGGGGAGCCAAAAACATTCAGTACTTC	.	14	.	TRBJ2-4	TRBV5-4
CASSRAGTVNYGYTF	TGTGCCAGCAGTCGAGCTGGGACAGTAAACTATGGCTACACCTTC	TRBD1	15	.	TRBJ1-2	TRBV28
CASSMGGGPRETQYF	TGTGCCAGTAGTATGGGTGGGGGACCTAGAGAGACCCAGTACTTC	.	15	.	TRBJ2-5	TRBV19
CASSESKTGTQPQHF	TGTGCCAGCTCAGAATCGAAGACAGGGACTCAGCCCCAGCATTTT	TRBD1	15	.	TRBJ1-5	TRBV18
CASSQGQVRGGSNEQFF	TGCGCCAGCAGCCAAGGGCAGGTGCGGGGGGGCAGTAATGAGCAGTTCTTC	TRBD2	17	.	TRBJ2-1	TRBV4-1
CASSVGGWETQYF	TGTGCCAGCAGCGTAGGGGGATGGGAGACCCAGTACTTC	.	13	.	TRBJ2-5	TRBV9
CASSEAGKNQPQHF	TGCGCCAGCAGTGAGGCCGGGAAAAATCAGCCCCAGCATTTT	.	14	.	TRBJ1-5	TRBV10-2
CASSTPYRGVEEQYF	TGTGCCAGCAGCACGCCCTACCGGGGGGTCGAGGAGCAGTACTTC	TRBD2	15	.	TRBJ2-7	TRBV14